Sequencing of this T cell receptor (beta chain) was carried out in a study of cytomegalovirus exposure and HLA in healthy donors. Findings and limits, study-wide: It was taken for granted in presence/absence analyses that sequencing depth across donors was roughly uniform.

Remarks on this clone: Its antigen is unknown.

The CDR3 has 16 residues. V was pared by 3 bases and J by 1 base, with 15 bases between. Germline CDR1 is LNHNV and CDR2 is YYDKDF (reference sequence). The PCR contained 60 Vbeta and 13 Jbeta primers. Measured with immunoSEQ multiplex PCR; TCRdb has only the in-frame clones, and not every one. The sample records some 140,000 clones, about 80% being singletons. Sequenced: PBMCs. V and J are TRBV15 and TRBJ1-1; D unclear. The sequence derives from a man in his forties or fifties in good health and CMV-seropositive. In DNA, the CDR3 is TGTGCCACCAGCAGCTTAATCCAAAACAGGAACACTGAAGCTTTCTTT. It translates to CATSSLIQNRNTEAFF.